This T cell receptor (beta chain) was recovered during a study of post-analysis software for immune sequencing data. At the level of the study: Progressive-relapsing, secondary progressive and relapsing-remitting multiple sclerosis were among the disease courses included. Study-level findings and limits: Samples from a shared batch, those prepared together, strongly co-clustered by F measure. Roughly five TRBV segments were significantly more frequent in patients than in controls. TRBV5-6, TRBV5-1 and TRBV20-1 were among these segments. Normalized Chao1 diversity was significantly reduced in patients versus controls.

To note about this clonotype: Its antigen is unknown.

Sequencing libraries made from TCR beta cDNA carried unique molecular identifiers. Each sample of roughly 0.9 to 11 million input T cells yielded roughly 500,000 cDNA molecules, so each molecule approximated one T cell. TCRdb passed the PCR reads through MiXCR, listing each CDR3 protein once. The sample shows roughly 400,000 distinct CDR3 sequences, 30% to 40% of them seen only once. V was cut by 6 bases and J by 0 bases, with 8 bases left in between. The CDR3 contains 12 residues. The germline CDR1 and CDR2 sequences are DFQATT and SNEGSKA (reference sequence). Sample: blood. This chain connects TRBV20-1 to TRBJ1-1; D uncertain. The clonotype was recovered from a girl aged 2-15 years with multiple sclerosis. In DNA, the CDR3 is TGCAGTGCACCCACATTGAACACTGAAGCTTTCTTT. Its translation is CSAPTLNTEAFF.